This entry describes one T cell receptor (beta chain). These data belong to a study of blood T cell repertoires in COVID-19. The CDR3 contains 19 residues. Germline CDR1 LNHNV, CDR2 YYDKDF (reference sequence). Trimming removed 3 bases from V and 5 bases from J; junction bases left unmatched: 18. Methods used by the authors: Quantification of nucleated cells was approximated via reference gene primer amplification. Clones were sequenced by immunoSEQ multiplex PCR, and TCRdb holds only the in-frame ones, with some missing. Clonal size and the V and J genes are those of that table, whereas D and trimming came from the DNA. The sample consists of over 50,000 clones, about 82% of them appearing once.

Sequences were obtained from peripheral blood. The clonotype comes from an older man with acute or convalescent COVID-19. This chain joins TRBV15 and TRBJ2-2, with 7 bases that match TRBD1. CDR3 residues: CATSSRGTIGTDHTGELFF. CDR3 bases: TGTGCCACCAGCAGCCGAGGTACCATCGGGACAGATCATACCGGGGAGCTGTTTTTT.